The entry that follows covers one T cell receptor beta chain sequence. The data belong to a study of T cells in tumors after PD-1 blockade. The repertoire was sequenced with immunoSEQ multiplex PCR; TCRdb's copy has only in-frame clones and lacks some. This table holds approximately 2,500 clones, approximately 71% found once. Documented time point: first of two post-therapy site-matched biopsies about 2 months apart. The CDR3 consists of 13 residues. The V gene's germline CDR1 is LGHNA and CDR2 YNFKEQ. V lost 0 bases and J lost 9; bases outside the gene matches: 5. This clonotype was obtained from a human donor with basal cell carcinoma. The sequences come from tumor tissue, collected after anti-PD-1 treatment. The chain uses TRBV4-2 and TRBJ2-7; the match to TRBD1 covers 7 bases. The CDR3 DNA reads TGTGCCAGCAGCCAAGATCGGGCAGGGGGGCAGTACTTC. Its translation: CASSQDRAGGQYF.